The clone carrying this T cell receptor beta chain has only a few counts. Its cognate antigen is unknown. This record belongs to a study of CD8+ T cells in alopecia areata. Overall study results and limits: Possibly as an HLA-related effect, TCR sharing across patients appeared less clear than in mice.

As to treatment: oral pan-JAK inhibitor, 5-10 mg twice daily. Extraction of RNA preceded its reverse transcription into cDNA, which served as the sequencing template. Repertoires were generated with immunoSEQ multiplex PCR, while TCRdb's copy carries only in-frame clones and drops some. The sample lists 190,000 or so clones, roughly 61% occurring once. The V and J ends lost 0 bases and 1 base, in that order; junction bases with no gene match: 4. This CDR3 spans 16 amino acids. CDR1 is MGHRA, CDR2 YSYEKL, per germline. The V and J genes are TRBV4-1 and TRBJ2-3; 7 bases align to TRBD2. The material sequenced was CD8+ T cells sorted from blood, taken at week 24, from a patient treated with tofacitinib. The TCR was taken from a human donor with alopecia areata. This CDR3 is CASSQEVAGRTDTQYF. CDR3 coding DNA: TGCGCCAGCAGCCAAGAGGTAGCGGGCCGCACAGATACGCAGTATTTT.